This T cell receptor beta chain was sequenced during a study of T cells in Graves' hyperthyroidism and ophthalmopathy. Study outcomes and limitations: Also found in blood were most expanded thyroid clonotypes above 0.001. Using 13 V-J features, a model discriminated ophthalmopathy from stable hyperthyroidism.

Using RNA transcripts as the source, TCR beta CDR3 regions were amplified. HTBI primers were the set used in a first-round RT-PCR of the TCR CDR3. TCRdb re-called the multiplex PCR reads through MiXCR, storing one row per CDR3 protein. The sample shows more than 300,000 distinct CDR3 sequences, about a sixth of them seen only once. This clonotype was seen ten or more times. No antigen is known for it. The source material was blood. The TCR was taken from a woman under 40 with Graves' hyperthyroidism that later progressed to Graves' ophthalmopathy.

In DNA form, the CDR3 reads TGTGCCAGCAGGGGGACTAGCGGAGATCCGAACACCGGGGAGCTGTTTTTT. Its translation is CASRGTSGDPNTGELFF. The genes are TRBV2 and TRBJ2-2; 11 nucleotides match TRBD2. This CDR3 is built from 17 residues. CDR1 and CDR2 (germline): SNHLY, FYNNEI. The ends lost 6 bases at V and 0 bases at J; junction bases unmatched: 6.